These 5 T cell receptor beta chains were all obtained from the same sample, sequenced in a study of OX40 agonist ivuxolimab in advanced cancers. To prepare the library, the immunoSEQ multiplex PCR assay was applied. The clones in this table, taken by TCRdb from immuneACCESS, are in-frame only. Not every clone is retained; where verified, under half of the shortfall comes from an unresolved V gene, and the cause of the rest is unknown. The sample data list roughly 54,000 clones, and just under 85% of these were observed just once. The biggest ten clones account for 1.2% of the sample. The source material was CD4+ or CD8+ T cells sorted from blood, sampled in a trial of the OX40 agonist ivuxolimab. Receptor source: an adult with an advanced solid tumor such as melanoma, head and neck, liver or kidney cancer.

The CDR3 reads CASGLALTLNAVGSGRADTGELFF. CDR3 nucleotide sequence: TGTGCTAGTGGTTTGGCCTTAACACTCAATGCCGTGGGGAGCGGGAGGGCTGACACCGGGGAGCTGTTTTTT. The chain links TRBV12-5 to TRBJ2-2; TRBD2 agrees at 10 bases. Germline-derived CDR1 and CDR2 are LGHNT and FRNRAP. Trimming took 1 base from V and 3 from J; bases not matched to a gene: 26. The CDR3 consists of 24 residues.

The chain links TRBV5-4 to TRBJ2-1; TRBD2 aligns across 10 bases. Unmatched junction bases numbered 5, after V lost 1 base and J lost 7 bases. The CDR3 loop spans 15 amino acids. Germline CDR1 and CDR2: SGHNT and YYREEE (reference sequence). The CDR3 is CASSLSASGSNEQFF. Written as DNA, the CDR3 is TGTGCCAGCAGCTTGTCAGCTAGCGGGAGTAATGAGCAGTTCTTC.

V usage is TRBV6-1 and J usage is TRBJ1-5; D gene uncertain. Looked up from germline, CDR1 is MNHNS and CDR2 is SASEGT. V dropped 3 bases and J dropped 3 bases, with 9 bases sitting between them. This CDR3 contains 14 residues. CDR3 in DNA: TGTGCCAGCAGTGAGGGATGGGACAATCAGCCCCAGCATTTT. Translated: CASSEGWDNQPQHF.

The chain couples TRBV5-4 to TRBJ1-2; no firm D call. This CDR3 spans 17 amino acids. Germline loops: CDR1 SGHNT, CDR2 YYREEE (reference sequence). The V end lost 1 base, the J end lost 6 bases, and 22 bases lay between the germline ends. CDR3: CASSLRGMLGRFDGYTF. The CDR3, as DNA: TGTGCCAGCAGCTTGCGTGGGATGCTTGGACGGTTCGATGGCTACACCTTC.

The chain links TRBV18 to TRBJ2-7; 11 bases map to TRBD1. The CDR3 is made up of 15 amino acids. V lost 3 bases to trimming and J lost 6 bases; unmatched junction nucleotides: 7. Germline assignment: CDR1 KGHSH and CDR2 LQKENI. The CDR3 region has the DNA TGTGCCAGCTCACCCCCGGGGACAGGGGGGTCCGAGCAGTACTTC. This encodes CASSPPGTGGSEQYF.